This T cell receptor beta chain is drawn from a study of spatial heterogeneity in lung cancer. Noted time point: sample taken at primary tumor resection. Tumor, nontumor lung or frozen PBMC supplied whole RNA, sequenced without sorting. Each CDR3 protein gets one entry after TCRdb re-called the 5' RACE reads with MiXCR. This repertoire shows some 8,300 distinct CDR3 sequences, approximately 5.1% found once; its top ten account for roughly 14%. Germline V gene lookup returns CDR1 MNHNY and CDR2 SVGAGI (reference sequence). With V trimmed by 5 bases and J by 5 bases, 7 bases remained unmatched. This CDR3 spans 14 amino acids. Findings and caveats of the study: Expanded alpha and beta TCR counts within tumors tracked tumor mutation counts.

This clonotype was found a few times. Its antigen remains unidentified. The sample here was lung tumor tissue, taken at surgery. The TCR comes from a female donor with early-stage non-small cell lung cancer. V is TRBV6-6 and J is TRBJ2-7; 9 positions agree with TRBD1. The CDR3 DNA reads TGTGCCAGCAGTCGCTGGGACAGGGAGAACGAGCAGTACTTC. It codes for CASSRWDRENEQYF.